In its sample, the clone carrying this TCR beta chain was seen many times. What it recognizes is unknown. The record originates from a study of T cell repertoires in cytomegalovirus infection. MiXCR, run by TCRdb on the reads, gives a single entry per CDR3 protein. The sample shows approximately 500,000 distinct CDR3 sequences, more than 15% of them seen only once. Overall study findings and caveats: The ex vivo response was dominated by HLA-C-restricted CMV-specific TCR beta clonotypes. Carriers of CMV plus the relevant HLA were identified by cumulative public TCR beta family frequency.

CDR1 SGHAT and CDR2 FQDESV come from the germline V gene (reference sequence). V was pared by 6 bases and J by 7 bases, with 12 bases between. The CDR3 extends over 13 amino acids. The sequence derives from a human donor in good health (CMV status not recorded). Some clones in this sample may be carry-over from other donors' samples. Material for sequencing was CD8+ T cells from PBMCs. V usage is TRBV11-1 and J usage is TRBJ2-2; a possible D gene is TRBD1 (6 bases). The DNA for the CDR3 is TGTGCCAGCAGTCACAGGGATCGCGGGGAGCTGTTTTTT. It codes for CASSHRDRGELFF.